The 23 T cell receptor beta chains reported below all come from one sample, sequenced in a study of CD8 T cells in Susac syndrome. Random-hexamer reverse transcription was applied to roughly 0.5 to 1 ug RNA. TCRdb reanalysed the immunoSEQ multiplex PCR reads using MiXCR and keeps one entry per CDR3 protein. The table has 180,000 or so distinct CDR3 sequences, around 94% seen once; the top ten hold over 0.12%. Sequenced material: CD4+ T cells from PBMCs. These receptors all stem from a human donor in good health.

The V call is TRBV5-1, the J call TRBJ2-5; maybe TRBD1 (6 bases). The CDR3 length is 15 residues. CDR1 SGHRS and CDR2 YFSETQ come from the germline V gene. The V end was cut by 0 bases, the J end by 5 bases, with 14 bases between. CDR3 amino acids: CASSLVPGQGETQYF. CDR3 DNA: TGCGCCAGCAGCTTGGTTCCAGGGCAGGGGGAGACCCAGTACTTC.

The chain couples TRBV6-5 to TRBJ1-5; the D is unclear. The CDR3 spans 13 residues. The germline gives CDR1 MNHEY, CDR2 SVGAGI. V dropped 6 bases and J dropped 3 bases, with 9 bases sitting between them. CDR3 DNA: TGTGCCAGCAGCGCGGGGTTCAATCAGCCCCAGCATTTT. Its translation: CASSAGFNQPQHF.

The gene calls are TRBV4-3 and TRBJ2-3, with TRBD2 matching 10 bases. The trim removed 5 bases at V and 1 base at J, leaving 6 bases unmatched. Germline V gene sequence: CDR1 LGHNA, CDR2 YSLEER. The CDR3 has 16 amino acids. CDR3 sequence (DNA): TGCGCCAGCAGCTCCACTAGCGGGATAGGCACAGATACGCAGTATTTT. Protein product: CASSSTSGIGTDTQYF.

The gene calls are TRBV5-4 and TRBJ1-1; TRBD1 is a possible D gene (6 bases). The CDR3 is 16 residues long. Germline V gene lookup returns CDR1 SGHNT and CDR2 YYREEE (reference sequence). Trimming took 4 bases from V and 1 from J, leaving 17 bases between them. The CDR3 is CASSRSGGGANTEAFF. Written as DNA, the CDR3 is TGTGCCAGCAGCCGGAGCGGAGGGGGAGCGAACACTGAAGCTTTCTTT.

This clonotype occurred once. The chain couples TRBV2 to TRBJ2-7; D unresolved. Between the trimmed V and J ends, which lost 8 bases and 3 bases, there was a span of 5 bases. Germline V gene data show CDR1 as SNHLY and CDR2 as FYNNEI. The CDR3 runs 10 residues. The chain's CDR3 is CASGFYEQYF. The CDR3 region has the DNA TGTGCCAGCGGATTCTACGAGCAGTACTTC.

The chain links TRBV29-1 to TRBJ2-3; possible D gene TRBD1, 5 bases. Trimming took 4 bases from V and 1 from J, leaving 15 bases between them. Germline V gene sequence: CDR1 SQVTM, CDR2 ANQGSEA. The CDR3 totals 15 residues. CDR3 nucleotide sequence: TGCAGCGTTGTTAGAGCAGGGATCGGCACAGATACGCAGTATTTT. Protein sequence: CSVVRAGIGTDTQYF.

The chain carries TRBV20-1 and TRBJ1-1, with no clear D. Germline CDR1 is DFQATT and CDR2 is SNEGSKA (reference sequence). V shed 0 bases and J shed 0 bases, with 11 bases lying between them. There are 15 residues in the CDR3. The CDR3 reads CSARESATVNTEAFF. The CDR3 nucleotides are TGCAGTGCTAGAGAATCCGCGACTGTGAACACTGAAGCTTTCTTT.

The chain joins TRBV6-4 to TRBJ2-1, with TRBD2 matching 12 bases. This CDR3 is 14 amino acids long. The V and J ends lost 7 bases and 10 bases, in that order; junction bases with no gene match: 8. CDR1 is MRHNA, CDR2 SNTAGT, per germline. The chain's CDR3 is CASTPLAGGSEQFF. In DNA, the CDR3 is TGTGCCAGCACCCCACTAGCGGGGGGTAGCGAGCAGTTCTTC.

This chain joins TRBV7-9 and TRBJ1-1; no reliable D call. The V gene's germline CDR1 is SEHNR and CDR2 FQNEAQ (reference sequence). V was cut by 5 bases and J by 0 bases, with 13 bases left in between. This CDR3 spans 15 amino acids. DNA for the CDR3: TGTGCCAGCAGCCATTCCGGGTTCATGAACACTGAAGCTTTCTTT. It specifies CASSHSGFMNTEAFF.

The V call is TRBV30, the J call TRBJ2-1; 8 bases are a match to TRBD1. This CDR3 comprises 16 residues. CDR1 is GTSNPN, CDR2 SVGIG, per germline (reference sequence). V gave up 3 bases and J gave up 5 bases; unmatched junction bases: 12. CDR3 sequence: CAWRKRTGITNNEQFF. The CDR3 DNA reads TGTGCCTGGAGAAAGAGGACAGGGATTACCAACAATGAGCAGTTCTTC.

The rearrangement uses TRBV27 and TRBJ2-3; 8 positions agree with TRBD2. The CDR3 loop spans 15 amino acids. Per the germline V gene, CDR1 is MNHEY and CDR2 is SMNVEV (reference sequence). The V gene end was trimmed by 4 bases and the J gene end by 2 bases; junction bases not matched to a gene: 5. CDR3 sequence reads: CASSSQRGTTDTQYF. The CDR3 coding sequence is TGTGCCAGCAGTTCCCAGCGGGGGACCACAGATACGCAGTATTTT.

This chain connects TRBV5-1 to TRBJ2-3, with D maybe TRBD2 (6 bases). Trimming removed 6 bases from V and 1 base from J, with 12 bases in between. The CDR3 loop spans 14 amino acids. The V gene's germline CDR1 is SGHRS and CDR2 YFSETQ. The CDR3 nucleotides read TGCGCCAGCATGGAGGGGTCAGGCACAGATACGCAGTATTTT. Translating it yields CASMEGSGTDTQYF.

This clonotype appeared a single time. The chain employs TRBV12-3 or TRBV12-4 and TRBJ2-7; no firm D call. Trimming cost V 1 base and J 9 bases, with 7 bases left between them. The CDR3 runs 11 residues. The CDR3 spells CASSLGEVQYF. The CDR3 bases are TGTGCCAGCAGTTTAGGCGAGGTGCAGTACTTC.

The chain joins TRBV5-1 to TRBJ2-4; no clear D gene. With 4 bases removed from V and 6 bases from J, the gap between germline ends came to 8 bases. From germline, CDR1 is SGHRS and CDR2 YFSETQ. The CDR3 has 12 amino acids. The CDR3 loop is CASSPALNIQYF. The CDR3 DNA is TGCGCCAGCAGCCCGGCCCTAAACATTCAGTACTTC.

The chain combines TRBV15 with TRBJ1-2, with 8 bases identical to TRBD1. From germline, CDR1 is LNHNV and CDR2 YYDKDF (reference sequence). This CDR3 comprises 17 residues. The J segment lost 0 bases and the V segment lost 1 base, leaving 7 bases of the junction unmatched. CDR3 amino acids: CATSRVRTGFTNYGYTF. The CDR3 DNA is TGTGCCACCAGCAGAGTACGGACAGGGTTCACTAACTATGGCTACACCTTC.

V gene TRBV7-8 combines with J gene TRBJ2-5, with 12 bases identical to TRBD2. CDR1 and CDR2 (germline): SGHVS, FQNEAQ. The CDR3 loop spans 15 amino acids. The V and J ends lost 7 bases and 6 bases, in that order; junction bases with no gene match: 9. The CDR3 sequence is CASTPTSGGMKTQYF. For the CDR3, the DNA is TGTGCCAGCACCCCAACTAGCGGGGGGATGAAGACCCAGTACTTC. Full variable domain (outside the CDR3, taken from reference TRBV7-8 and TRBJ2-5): GAGVSQSPRYKVAKRGQDVALRCDPISGHVSLFWYQQALGQGPEFLTYFQNEAQLDKSGLPSDRFFAERPEGSVSTLKIQRTQQEDSAVYLCASTPTSGGMKTQYFGPGTRLLVL.

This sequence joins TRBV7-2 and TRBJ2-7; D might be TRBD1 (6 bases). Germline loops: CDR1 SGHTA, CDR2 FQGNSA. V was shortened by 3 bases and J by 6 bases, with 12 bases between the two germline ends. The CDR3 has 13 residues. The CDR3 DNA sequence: TGTGCCAGCAGCTTTAGACACAGGGCCGAGCAGTACTTC. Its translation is CASSFRHRAEQYF.

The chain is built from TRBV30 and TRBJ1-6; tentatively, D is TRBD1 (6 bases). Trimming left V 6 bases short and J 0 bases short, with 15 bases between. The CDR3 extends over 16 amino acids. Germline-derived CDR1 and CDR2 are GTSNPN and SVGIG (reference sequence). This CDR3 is CACHPRGSSYNSPLHF. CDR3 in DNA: TGTGCCTGCCACCCGAGGGGGAGCTCCTATAATTCACCCCTCCACTTT.

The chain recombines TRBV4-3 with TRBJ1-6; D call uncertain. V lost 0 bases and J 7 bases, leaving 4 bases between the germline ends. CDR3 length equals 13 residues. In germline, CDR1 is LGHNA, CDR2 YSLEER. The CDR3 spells CASSQEKNSPLHF. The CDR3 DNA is TGCGCCAGCAGCCAAGAGAAGAATTCACCCCTCCACTTT.

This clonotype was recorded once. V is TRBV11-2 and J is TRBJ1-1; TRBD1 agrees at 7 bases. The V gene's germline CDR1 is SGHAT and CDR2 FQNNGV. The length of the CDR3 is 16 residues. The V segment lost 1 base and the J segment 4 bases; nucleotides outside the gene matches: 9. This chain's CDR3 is CASSLGGRGISTEAFF. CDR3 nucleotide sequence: TGTGCCAGCAGCTTAGGGGGCAGGGGGATTAGCACTGAAGCTTTCTTT.

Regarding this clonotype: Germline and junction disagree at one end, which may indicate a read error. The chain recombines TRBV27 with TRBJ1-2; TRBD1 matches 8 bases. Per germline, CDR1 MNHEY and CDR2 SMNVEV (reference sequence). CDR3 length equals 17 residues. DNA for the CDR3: TGTGCCAGCAGTTTAGGTTTTAGTGGACAGGGAACAAATGGCTACACTTTC. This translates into CASSLGFSGQGTNGYTF.

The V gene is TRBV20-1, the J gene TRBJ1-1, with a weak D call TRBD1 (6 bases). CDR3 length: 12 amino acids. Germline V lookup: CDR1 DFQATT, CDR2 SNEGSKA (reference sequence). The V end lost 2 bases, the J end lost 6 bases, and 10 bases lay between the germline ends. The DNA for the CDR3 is TGCAGTGCTAGACAGGGGTACTCTGAAGCTTTCTTT. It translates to CSARQGYSEAFF.

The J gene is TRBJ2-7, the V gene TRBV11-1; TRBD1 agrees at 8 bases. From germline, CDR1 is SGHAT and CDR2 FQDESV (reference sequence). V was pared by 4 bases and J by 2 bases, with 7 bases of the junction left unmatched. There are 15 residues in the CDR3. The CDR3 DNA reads TGTGCCAGCAGCTACTCGACAGGGGCCCCCTACGAGCAGTACTTC. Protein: CASSYSTGAPYEQYF.